This T cell receptor beta chain was documented in a study of CD8+ T cells in alopecia areata. On the study more broadly: Tofacitinib therapy took 6 to 18 months; 6 months off drug came after. General observations from the study: Scalp lesions, especially in alopecia totalis/universalis, had higher clonality than normal scalp. With tofacitinib ongoing, many expanded lesional clones persisted in both scalp and blood.

Treatment defined: oral pan-JAK inhibitor, 5-10 mg twice daily. Alopecia areata patients provided lesional scalp punch biopsies and peripheral blood. This clone came up a few times. The antigen is undetermined. The CDR3 loop spans 12 amino acids. Germline loops: CDR1 SGDLS, CDR2 YYNGEE. The germline V and J ends were trimmed by 7 bases and 5 bases, with 12 bases remaining between them. As the sequencing template, cDNA was produced by extracting RNA and reverse transcribing it. Method: immunoSEQ multiplex PCR; TCRdb's copy keeps in-frame clones and lacks some. The sample consists of 190,000 or so clones, roughly 61% of them appearing once.

The sequence was collected from a human donor with alopecia areata. The input for sequencing was CD8+ T cells sorted from blood, taken at week 24, from a patient treated with tofacitinib. The chain recombines TRBV9 with TRBJ2-5; D uncertain. The CDR3 here is CASAASTETQYF. Here the CDR3 DNA reads TGTGCCAGCGCGGCTAGTACGGAGACCCAGTACTTC. The full variable domain, rest sourced from reference TRBV9 and TRBJ2-5, is DSGVTQTPKHLITATGQRVTLRCSPRSGDLSVYWYQQSLDQGLQFLIQYYNGEERAKGNILERFSAQQFPDLHSELNLSSLELGDSALYFCASAASTETQYFGPGTRLLVL.